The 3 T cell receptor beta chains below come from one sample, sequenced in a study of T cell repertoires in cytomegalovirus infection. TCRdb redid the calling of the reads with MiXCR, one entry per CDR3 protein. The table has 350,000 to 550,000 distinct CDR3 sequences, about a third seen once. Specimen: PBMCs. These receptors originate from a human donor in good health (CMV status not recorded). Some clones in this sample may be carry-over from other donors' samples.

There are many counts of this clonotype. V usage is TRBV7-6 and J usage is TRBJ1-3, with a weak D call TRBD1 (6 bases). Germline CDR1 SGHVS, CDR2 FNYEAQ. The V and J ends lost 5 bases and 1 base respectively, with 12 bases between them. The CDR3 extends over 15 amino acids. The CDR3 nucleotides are TGTGCCAGCAGCATATCAGGGGAATCTGGAAACACCATATATTTT. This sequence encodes CASSISGESGNTIYF.

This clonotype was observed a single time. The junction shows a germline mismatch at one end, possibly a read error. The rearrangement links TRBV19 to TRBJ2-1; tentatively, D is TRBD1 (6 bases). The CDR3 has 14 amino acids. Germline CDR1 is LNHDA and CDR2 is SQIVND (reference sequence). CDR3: CASNQGSPSNAQLF. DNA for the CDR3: TGTGCCAGTAACCAGGGGTCCCCCTCCAATGCGCAGTTATTC. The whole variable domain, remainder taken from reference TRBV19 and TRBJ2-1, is DGGITQSPKYLFRKEGQNVTLSCEQNLNHDAMYWYRQDPGQGLRLIYYSQIVNDFQKGDIAEGYSVSREKKESFPLTVTSAQKNPTAFYLCASNQGSPSNAQLFGPGTRLTVL.

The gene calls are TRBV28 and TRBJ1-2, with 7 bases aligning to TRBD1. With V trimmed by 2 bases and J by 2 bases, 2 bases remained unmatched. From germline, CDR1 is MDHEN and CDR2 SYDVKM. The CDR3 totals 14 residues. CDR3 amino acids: CASSLMDRNYGYTF. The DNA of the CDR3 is TGTGCCAGCAGTTTAATGGACAGGAACTATGGCTACACCTTC.